Below are 3 T cell receptor beta chains sequenced from a single sample in a study of shared clonotypes between healthy human individuals. Method: immunoSEQ multiplex PCR; TCRdb's copy keeps in-frame clones and lacks some. The data contain approximately 350,000 clones, about 96% of them singletons. Material: memory CD8+ T cells sorted from blood. The subset denotes: CD45RO+ cells pooled with CCR7-negative TemRA cells. Every receptor here comes from a man younger than 45 in good health.

This clone occurred once. The identical CDR3 is also encoded by other nucleotide sequences in the sample. The rearrangement joins TRBV9 to TRBJ2-3; 7 bases align to TRBD2. The CDR3 loop spans 15 amino acids. CDR1 is SGDLS and CDR2 is YYNGEE in the germline V gene. V was pared by 0 bases and J by 1 base, with 2 bases of the junction left unmatched. DNA of the CDR3: TGTGCCAGCAGCGTAGGGCTAGCGGGCACAGATACGCAGTATTTT. It codes for CASSVGLAGTDTQYF.

The V and J genes are TRBV28 and TRBJ2-7; D is uncertain. The germline V gene encodes CDR1 MDHEN and CDR2 SYDVKM. The V gene lost 5 bases and the J gene lost 0 bases, with 11 bases spanning the gap. The CDR3 extends over 14 amino acids. The CDR3 DNA is TGTGCCAGCAGTCCCTCTTTGAGCTCCTACGAGCAGTACTTC. Translation: CASSPSLSSYEQYF. The full variable domain, in which reference TRBV28 and TRBJ2-7 provide the parts outside the CDR3, is DVKVTQSSRYLVKRTGEKVFLECVQDMDHENMFWYRQDPGLGLRLIYFSYDVKMKEKGDIPEGYSVSREKKERFSLILESASTNQTSMYLCASSPSLSSYEQYFGPGTRLTVT.

This chain connects TRBV7-9 to TRBJ1-2; D unresolved. Germline V gives CDR1 SEHNR, CDR2 FQNEAQ (reference sequence). The V end lost 3 bases, the J end lost 4 bases, and 0 bases lay between the germline ends. The CDR3 is 10 amino acids. In nucleotides, the CDR3 is TGTGCCAGCAGCTTCTATGGCTACACCTTC. Its protein is CASSFYGYTF. The full variable domain, completed using reference TRBV7-9 and TRBJ1-2, is DTGVSQNPRHKITKRGQNVTFRCDPISEHNRLYWYRQTLGQGPEFLTYFQNEAQLEKSRLLSDRFSAERPKGSFSTLEIQRTEQGDSAMYLCASSFYGYTFGSGTRLTVV.